The 19 T cell receptor beta chains below all came from one sample that was sequenced in a study of graft-versus-host responses after intestinal transplantation. The assay was immunoSEQ multiplex PCR, and TCRdb's table has in-frame clones only and misses some. The sample carries about 9,500 clones, roughly 90% recorded once. Sequencing used PBMCs, obtained just under 250 days after intestinal transplant. Receptors originate from a human patient who received an intestinal transplant, so some T cells may come from the graft donor.

V is TRBV19 and J is TRBJ2-1; D might be TRBD2 (6 bases). In germline, CDR1 is LNHDA, CDR2 SQIVND (reference sequence). The CDR3 length is 13 residues. Trimming removed 10 bases at V and 5 bases at J, with 15 bases between. CDR3 nucleotide sequence: TGTGCCACGGGGACTTTAGGGAACAATGAGCAGTTCTTC. Protein product: CATGTLGNNEQFF. The whole variable domain, filled in from reference TRBV19 and TRBJ2-1, reads DGGITQSPKYLFRKEGQNVTLSCEQNLNHDAMYWYRQDPGQGLRLIYYSQIVNDFQKGDIAEGYSVSREKKESFPLTVTSAQKNPTAFYLCATGTLGNNEQFFGPGTRLTVL.

V is TRBV2 and J is TRBJ2-5, with D unresolved. Germline V gives CDR1 SNHLY, CDR2 FYNNEI. Trimming removed 3 bases at V and 5 bases at J, with 7 bases between. This CDR3 has 12 amino acids. The CDR3 spells CASSEARETQYF. The CDR3 nucleotides read TGTGCCAGCAGTGAGGCCAGGGAGACCCAGTACTTC.

The gene calls are TRBV6-4 and TRBJ2-1; TRBD2 aligns across 13 bases. The CDR3 runs 14 residues. From germline, CDR1 is MRHNA and CDR2 SNTAGT. With V trimmed by 4 bases and J by 6 bases, 0 bases remained unmatched. The CDR3 sequence is CASSGTSGSNEQFF. The CDR3 nucleotides read TGTGCCAGCAGTGGGACTAGCGGGAGCAATGAGCAGTTCTTC.

This sequence joins TRBV7-6 and TRBJ1-1; maybe TRBD1 (5 bases). The V and J ends lost 5 bases and 1 base respectively, with 14 bases between them. This CDR3 has 15 amino acids. Germline CDR1 SGHVS, CDR2 FNYEAQ. The DNA of the CDR3 is TGTGCCAGCAGCAGAACCGGGACGGCGAACACTGAAGCTTTCTTT. It is translated as CASSRTGTANTEAFF.

This clone was counted a few times. J is TRBJ2-7 and V is TRBV7-2; TRBD2 matches 10 bases. Trimming took 7 bases from V and 0 from J; bases not matched to a gene: 6. The CDR3 loop spans 15 amino acids. Germline values: CDR1 SGHTA, CDR2 FQGNSA. CDR3 loop: CASNLLAGGSYEQYF. In nucleotides, the CDR3 is TGTGCCAGCAATCTCTTAGCGGGAGGCTCCTACGAGCAGTACTTC.

The chain joins TRBV6-4 to TRBJ2-2; no definite D call. V dropped 3 bases and J dropped 0 bases, with 5 bases sitting between them. The CDR3 sequence is 14 residues long. Per the germline V gene, CDR1 is MRHNA and CDR2 is SNTAGT. DNA of the CDR3: TGTGCCAGCAGTGATTCTGCGAACACCGGGGAGCTGTTTTTT. It yields the protein CASSDSANTGELFF.

The chain is built from TRBV27 and TRBJ2-3, with 13 bases aligning to TRBD2. The CDR3 consists of 18 residues. Unmatched junction bases numbered 9, after V lost 5 bases and J lost 1 base. CDR1 is MNHEY, CDR2 SMNVEV, per germline (reference sequence). The CDR3 DNA reads TGTGCCAGCAGTCTACTAGCGGGAGGGCCATTTCGCACAGATACGCAGTATTTT. It yields the protein CASSLLAGGPFRTDTQYF.

J is TRBJ2-3 and V is TRBV7-3; D tentatively reads TRBD1 or TRBD2 (5 bases each). The germline V gene encodes CDR1 SGHTA and CDR2 FQGTGA. The CDR3 covers 15 residues. Trimming took 4 bases from V and 0 from J, leaving 11 bases between them. The CDR3 region is CASSSGDGSTDTQYF. The CDR3, as DNA: TGTGCCAGCAGCTCCGGGGACGGGAGCACAGATACGCAGTATTTT.

The chain is built from TRBV5-1 and TRBJ2-7; D may be TRBD1 (5 bases). The germline V gene has CDR1 SGHRS and CDR2 YFSETQ. This CDR3 is 15 amino acids long. V lost 0 bases and J lost 2, with 12 bases in between. CDR3 region: CASSLGAAGTYEQYF. The CDR3 DNA reads as TGCGCCAGCAGCTTGGGGGCGGCAGGGACCTACGAGCAGTACTTC.

The rearrangement uses TRBV28 and TRBJ1-1; TRBD1 is a possible D gene (5 bases). The CDR3 length is 13 residues. CDR1 and CDR2 (germline): MDHEN, SYDVKM. V lost 2 bases to trimming and J lost 5 bases, with 9 bases between them. DNA for the CDR3: TGTGCCAGCAGTTTAGCAGGGATTACTGAAGCTTTCTTT. Its protein is CASSLAGITEAFF.

In DNA, the CDR3 is TGTGCCAGCAGCGAAGGGACAGGCTATGGCTACACCTTC. This encodes CASSEGTGYGYTF. J is TRBJ1-2 and V is TRBV5-8, with TRBD1 matching 8 bases. The CDR3 consists of 13 residues. Trimming removed 4 bases from V and 4 bases from J; junction bases left unmatched: 3. CDR1 is SGHTS, CDR2 YDEGEE, per germline.

V is TRBV4-1 and J is TRBJ2-3, with D possibly being TRBD2 (5 bases). The CDR3 runs 17 residues. Trimming left V 0 bases short and J 3 bases short, with 16 bases between. Germline V CDR1 and CDR2: MGHRA, YSYEKL. The CDR3 spells CASSQEMSGRFTDTQYF. CDR3 bases: TGCGCCAGCAGCCAAGAGATGAGCGGACGATTTACAGATACGCAGTATTTT.

This chain links TRBV7-9 with TRBJ2-7, with 9 nucleotides matching TRBD2. Germline V gene lookup returns CDR1 SEHNR and CDR2 FQNEAQ (reference sequence). This CDR3 is built from 15 residues. V trimming: 9 bases; J trimming: 0 bases; junction bases outside the gene matches: 9. CDR3 amino acids: CASFFSGRTSYEQYF. The CDR3 DNA follows: TGTGCCAGTTTCTTCAGCGGGAGGACCTCCTACGAGCAGTACTTC.

The J gene is TRBJ1-4, the V gene TRBV6-5; TRBD1 might be the D (6 bases). This CDR3 has 15 amino acids. Germline V gene data show CDR1 as MNHEY and CDR2 as SVGAGI. With 10 bases removed from V and 2 bases from J, the gap between germline ends came to 17 bases. The chain's CDR3 is CATSRGARTNEKLFF. The CDR3 bases are TGTGCCACCTCTAGGGGGGCGAGGACTAATGAAAAACTGTTTTTT.

The chain uses TRBV11-2 and TRBJ2-3; D uncertain. Trimming left V 4 bases short and J 0 bases short, with 11 bases between. This CDR3 has 15 residues. CDR1 and CDR2 from the germline V gene are SGHAT and FQNNGV. CDR3 sequence: CASSSQSWSTDTQYF. CDR3 nucleotide sequence: TGTGCCAGCAGCTCACAAAGCTGGAGCACAGATACGCAGTATTTT.

The chain recombines TRBV6-9 with TRBJ2-7; no definite D call. Germline CDR1 reads MNHGY; CDR2 reads SVAAGI. There are 12 residues in the CDR3. Trimming stripped 3 bases from V and 2 bases from J, with 5 bases between. The CDR3: CASSYKTYEQYF. Here the CDR3 DNA reads TGTGCCAGCAGTTACAAAACCTACGAGCAGTACTTC.

The chain recombines TRBV7-8 with TRBJ1-6; 8 bases match TRBD1. V lost 5 bases to trimming and J lost 0 bases; unmatched junction nucleotides: 9. CDR3 size: 18 residues. CDR1 SGHVS and CDR2 FQNEAQ come from the germline V gene. CDR3 in amino acids: CASSIRQGPSSYNSPLHF. Here the CDR3 DNA reads TGTGCCAGCAGCATAAGACAGGGGCCTAGCTCCTATAATTCACCCCTCCACTTT.

V is TRBV28 and J is TRBJ2-1; D is unclear. In germline, CDR1 is MDHEN, CDR2 SYDVKM. V was cut by 3 bases and J by 10 bases, with 7 bases left in between. This CDR3 comprises 11 residues. The CDR3 region has the DNA TGTGCCAGCAGTTTCAGCCGCGAGCAGTTCTTC. It codes for CASSFSREQFF.

The V gene is TRBV19, the J gene TRBJ1-1; no clear D. V gave up 4 bases and J gave up 0 bases, with 3 bases separating them. The CDR3 spans 12 residues. Per the germline V gene, CDR1 is LNHDA and CDR2 is SQIVND (reference sequence). This chain's CDR3 is CASSTVNTEAFF. As DNA, the CDR3 is TGTGCCAGTAGTACGGTGAACACTGAAGCTTTCTTT.